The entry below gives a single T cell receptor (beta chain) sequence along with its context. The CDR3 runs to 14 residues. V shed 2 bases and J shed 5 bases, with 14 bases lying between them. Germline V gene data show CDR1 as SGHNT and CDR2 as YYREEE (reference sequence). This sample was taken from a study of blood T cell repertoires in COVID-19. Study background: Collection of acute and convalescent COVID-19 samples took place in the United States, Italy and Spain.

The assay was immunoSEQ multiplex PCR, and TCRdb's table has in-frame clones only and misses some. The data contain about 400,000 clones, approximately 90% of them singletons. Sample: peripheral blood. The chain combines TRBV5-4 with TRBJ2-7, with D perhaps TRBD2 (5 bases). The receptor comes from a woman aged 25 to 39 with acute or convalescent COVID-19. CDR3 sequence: CASSLGPGSDEQYF. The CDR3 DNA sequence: TGTGCCAGCAGCTTAGGTCCGGGGAGTGACGAGCAGTACTTC.